What follows are 16 T cell receptor beta chains derived from one specimen sequenced in a study of blood T cells in healthy people across ages (dated by TCRdb to about 2015). The library was built by means of 5' RACE. A second PCR of roughly 7 to 11 cycles was performed with a sample-barcoded 5' primer and a J-beta primer mix. In-frame beta chains were kept once TCRdb had trimmed the public reads at Q25 with fastp and called clones with MiXCR. Rows are unified per CDR3 protein, each entry keeping the most common DNA and genes. Across this sample there are 1,800,000 or so distinct CDR3 sequences, with 30% to 40% seen only once. Jointly, the top ten make up more than 20% of the sample. The sequenced material came from blood. These receptors came from a human donor in good health.

The CDR3 DNA follows: TGTGCCAGCAGCCAACTGATAGCTGGGGATGAGCAGTTCTTC. Protein product: CASSQLIAGDEQFF. The rearrangement links TRBV14 to TRBJ2-1; D is unclear. V lost 2 bases and J 8 bases, leaving 13 bases between the germline ends. The CDR3 is made up of 14 amino acids. Looked up from germline, CDR1 is SGHDN and CDR2 is FVKESK.

This chain links TRBV12-3 or TRBV12-4 with TRBJ1-5; 10 bases match TRBD1. The CDR3 is 19 residues long. V shed 6 bases and J 1 base; nucleotides not matched to a gene: 15. In DNA form, the CDR3 reads TGTGCCAGCAGCCCCTCGATGGGGACAGGGGCCTGGAGCAATCAGCCCCAGCATTTT. This sequence encodes CASSPSMGTGAWSNQPQHF.

The chain has TRBV6-1 and TRBJ2-7, with D hard to call. The J call may be in error: the DNA end matches TRBJ2-5 better. The CDR3 extends over 15 amino acids. CDR1 and CDR2 from the germline V gene are MNHNS and SASEGT. CDR3 sequence: CASSERTIGDRTQYF. The DNA for the CDR3 is TGTGCCAGCAGTGAAAGGACGATTGGGGATCGGACCCAGTACTTC.

This clonotype has only a few counts. The V gene is TRBV4-3, the J gene TRBJ2-1, with D tentatively TRBD1 or TRBD2 (5 bases each). V lost 0 bases to trimming and J lost 8 bases, with 14 bases between them. CDR3 length: 15 amino acids. Germline assignment: CDR1 LGHNA and CDR2 YSLEER. The CDR3 loop reads CASSQEGTSTDEQFF. The CDR3 coding sequence is TGCGCCAGCAGCCAAGAGGGGACGTCAACGGATGAGCAGTTCTTC.

The V and J genes are TRBV12-3 or TRBV12-4 and TRBJ2-3; TRBD2 agrees at 7 bases. V was clipped by 1 base and J by 5 bases; unmatched bases: 6. The CDR3 has 15 residues. The CDR3 sequence: CASSLGEGTIDTQYF. The DNA of the CDR3 is TGTGCCAGCAGTTTAGGGGAGGGGACTATAGATACGCAGTATTTT.

V is TRBV11-2 and J is TRBJ2-5; TRBD2 matches 7 bases. V shed 1 base, J shed 2 bases, and the junction held 10 bases outside the gene matches. Germline V lookup: CDR1 SGHAT, CDR2 FQNNGV. CDR3 size: 17 residues. CDR3 residues: CASSLGKGLFRQETQYF. CDR3 bases: TGTGCCAGCAGCTTAGGAAAGGGACTATTTCGGCAAGAGACCCAGTACTTC.

The V and J genes are TRBV2 and TRBJ2-1; possibly TRBD1 for D (5 bases). The CDR3 is 14 residues long. Germline-derived CDR1 and CDR2 are SNHLY and FYNNEI. The V and J ends lost 8 bases and 1 base respectively, with 12 bases between them. The chain's CDR3 is CASAIQESYNEQFF. The CDR3 coding sequence is TGTGCCAGCGCCATACAGGAATCCTACAATGAGCAGTTCTTC.

The sample holds a few counts of this clonotype. The chain combines TRBV29-1 with TRBJ2-3; D gene uncertain. The V gene lost 4 bases and the J gene lost 0 bases, with 11 bases spanning the gap. Germline CDR1 SQVTM, CDR2 ANQGSEA. The CDR3 loop spans 14 amino acids. The CDR3 here is CSVGYRLSTDTQYF. CDR3 sequence (DNA): TGCAGCGTTGGTTACAGACTGAGCACAGATACGCAGTATTTT.

The rearrangement uses TRBV6-1 and TRBJ2-7; 7 bases fit TRBD2. V dropped 5 bases and J dropped 7; count of bases not matched to a gene: 8. Germline CDR1 reads MNHNS; CDR2 reads SASEGT. The length of the CDR3 is 13 residues. In DNA, the CDR3 is TGTGCCAGCAGTCACCGGGACTACAATGAGCAGTACTTC. It encodes CASSHRDYNEQYF.

J is TRBJ1-3 and V is TRBV5-6; no firm D call. The V and J ends lost 1 base and 4 bases respectively, with 6 bases between them. The CDR3 has 13 residues. Germline V gene sequence: CDR1 SGHDT, CDR2 YYEEEE. CDR3 sequence reads: CASSLKGGNTIYF. The DNA for the CDR3 is TGTGCCAGCAGCTTGAAAGGCGGAAACACCATATATTTT.

This clonotype was recorded a few times. V is TRBV6-5 and J is TRBJ2-7, with D possibly matching TRBD1 (5 bases). The CDR3 loop spans 15 amino acids. Germline lookup yields CDR1 MNHEY and CDR2 SVGAGI. V was cut by 10 bases and J by 0 bases, with 19 bases left in between. The CDR3 coding sequence is TGTGCCACCAGGAAAGATTCCGACAGCTCCTACGAGCAGTACTTC. Amino acids: CATRKDSDSSYEQYF.

The chain links TRBV20-1 to TRBJ2-7; D possibly uses TRBD1 or TRBD2 (5 bases each). Trimming took 6 bases from V and 3 from J, leaving 15 bases between them. This CDR3 region has 13 residues. Germline assignment: CDR1 DFQATT and CDR2 SNEGSKA (reference sequence). The CDR3 sequence: CSARTDGGYEQYF. As DNA, the CDR3 is TGCAGTGCCCGCACCGATGGGGGCTACGAGCAGTACTTC.

The V and J genes are TRBV4-2 and TRBJ2-3, with 10 bases aligning to TRBD1. The CDR3 consists of 16 residues. The J segment lost 2 bases and the V segment lost 5 bases, leaving 7 bases of the junction unmatched. The germline V gene has CDR1 LGHNA and CDR2 YNFKEQ. The CDR3 DNA is TGTGCCAGCAGCTATCGACAGGGGGCCTACACAGATACGCAGTATTTT. This gives the protein CASSYRQGAYTDTQYF.

On this clonotype: Germline is not matched at one junction end, which may reflect a read error. The chain carries TRBV5-1 and TRBJ1-4; no firm D call. CDR1 and CDR2 (germline): SGHRS, YFSETQ. This CDR3 has 14 residues. The CDR3 DNA sequence: TGCGCCAGCAGCTTAGGATCGACTAATGAAAGACTGTTTTTT. Translated, it gives CASSLGSTNERLFF.

This chain links TRBV5-5 with TRBJ2-2; no clear D gene. The V gene's germline CDR1 is SGHKS and CDR2 YYEKEE (reference sequence). Trimming took off 1 base at V and 11 bases at J, with 15 bases between the two ends. The CDR3 spans 14 residues. CDR3 loop: CASSLLGREGELFF. In nucleotides, the CDR3 is TGTGCCAGCAGCTTGCTAGGCCGAGAAGGCGAGCTGTTTTTT.

The J gene is TRBJ2-7, the V gene TRBV7-9; 7 bases are a match to TRBD2. This CDR3 contains 14 residues. J gave up 4 bases and V 4 bases, and 7 bases lay outside the gene matches. Germline CDR1 SEHNR, CDR2 FQNEAQ (reference sequence). CDR3 residues: CASSYAGRGYEQYF. In nucleotides, the CDR3 is TGTGCCAGCAGCTACGCAGGGCGGGGGTACGAGCAGTACTTC. Using reference TRBV7-9 and TRBJ2-7 for the parts outside the CDR3, the full variable domain is DTGVSQNPRHKITKRGQNVTFRCDPISEHNRLYWYRQTLGQGPEFLTYFQNEAQLEKSRLLSDRFSAERPKGSFSTLEIQRTEQGDSAMYLCASSYAGRGYEQYFGPGTRLTVT.